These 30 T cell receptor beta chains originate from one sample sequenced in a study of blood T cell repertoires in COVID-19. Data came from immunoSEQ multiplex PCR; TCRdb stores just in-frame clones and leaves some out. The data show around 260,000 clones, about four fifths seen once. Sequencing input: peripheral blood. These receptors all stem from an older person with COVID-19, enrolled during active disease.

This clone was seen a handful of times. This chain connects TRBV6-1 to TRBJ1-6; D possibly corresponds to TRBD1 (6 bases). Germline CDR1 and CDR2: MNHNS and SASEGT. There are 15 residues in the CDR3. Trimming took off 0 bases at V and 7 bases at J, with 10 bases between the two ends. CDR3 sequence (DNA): TGTGCCAGCAGTGAAGCGCAGGGGCCGAATTCACCCCTCCACTTT. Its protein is CASSEAQGPNSPLHF.

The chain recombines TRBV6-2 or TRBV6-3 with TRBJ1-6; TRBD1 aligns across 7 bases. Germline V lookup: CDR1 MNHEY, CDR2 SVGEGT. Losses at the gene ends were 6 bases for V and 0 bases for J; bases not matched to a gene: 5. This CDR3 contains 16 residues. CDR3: CASSHRDSSYNSPLHF. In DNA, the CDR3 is TGTGCCAGCAGCCACCGGGACAGCTCCTATAATTCACCCCTCCACTTT.

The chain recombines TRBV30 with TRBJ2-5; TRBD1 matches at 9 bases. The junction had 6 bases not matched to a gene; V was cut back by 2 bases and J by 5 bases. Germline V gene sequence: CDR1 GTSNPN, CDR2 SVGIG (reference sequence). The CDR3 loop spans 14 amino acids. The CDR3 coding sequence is TGTGCCTGGAGTACCGGGACAGGGTGGGAGACCCAGTACTTC. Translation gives CAWSTGTGWETQYF.

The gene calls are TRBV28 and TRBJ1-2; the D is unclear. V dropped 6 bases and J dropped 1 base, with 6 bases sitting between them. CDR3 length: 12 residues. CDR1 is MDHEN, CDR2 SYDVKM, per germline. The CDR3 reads CASRGSNYGYTF. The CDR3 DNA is TGTGCCAGCAGGGGGAGTAACTATGGCTACACCTTC.

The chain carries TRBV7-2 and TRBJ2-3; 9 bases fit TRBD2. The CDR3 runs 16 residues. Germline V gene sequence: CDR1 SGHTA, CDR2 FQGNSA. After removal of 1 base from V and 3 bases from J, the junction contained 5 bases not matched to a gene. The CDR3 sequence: CASSLVAGGLTDTQYF. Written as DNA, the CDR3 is TGTGCCAGCAGCTTAGTCGCGGGGGGGTTGACAGATACGCAGTATTTT.

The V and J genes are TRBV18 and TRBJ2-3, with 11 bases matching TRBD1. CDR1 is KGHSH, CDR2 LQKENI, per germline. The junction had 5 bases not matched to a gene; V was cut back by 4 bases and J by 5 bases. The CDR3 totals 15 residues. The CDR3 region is CASSRGTGGVDTQYF. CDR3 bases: TGTGCCAGCTCACGCGGGACAGGGGGTGTAGATACGCAGTATTTT.

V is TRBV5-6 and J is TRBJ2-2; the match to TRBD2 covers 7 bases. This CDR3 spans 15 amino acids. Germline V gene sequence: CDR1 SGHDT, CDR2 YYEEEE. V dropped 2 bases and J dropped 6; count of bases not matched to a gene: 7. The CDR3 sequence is CASSFFRGDSGELFF. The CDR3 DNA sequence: TGTGCCAGCAGCTTTTTTCGGGGGGACTCCGGGGAGCTGTTTTTT.

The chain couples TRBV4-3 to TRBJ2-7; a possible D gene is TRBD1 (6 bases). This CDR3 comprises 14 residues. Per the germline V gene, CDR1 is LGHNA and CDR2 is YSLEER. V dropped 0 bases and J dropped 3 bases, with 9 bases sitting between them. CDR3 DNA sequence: TGCGCCAGCAGCCAAGATCCCAGGGGCTACGAGCAGTACTTC. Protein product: CASSQDPRGYEQYF.

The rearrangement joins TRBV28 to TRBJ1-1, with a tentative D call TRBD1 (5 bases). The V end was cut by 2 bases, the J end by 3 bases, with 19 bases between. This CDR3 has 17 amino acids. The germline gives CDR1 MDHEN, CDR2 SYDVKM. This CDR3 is CASSLRIWRGRDTEAFF. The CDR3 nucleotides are TGTGCCAGCAGTTTAAGGATCTGGAGGGGACGGGACACTGAAGCTTTCTTT. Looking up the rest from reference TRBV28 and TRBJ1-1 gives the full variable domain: DVKVTQSSRYLVKRTGEKVFLECVQDMDHENMFWYRQDPGLGLRLIYFSYDVKMKEKGDIPEGYSVSREKKERFSLILESASTNQTSMYLCASSLRIWRGRDTEAFFGQGTRLTVV.

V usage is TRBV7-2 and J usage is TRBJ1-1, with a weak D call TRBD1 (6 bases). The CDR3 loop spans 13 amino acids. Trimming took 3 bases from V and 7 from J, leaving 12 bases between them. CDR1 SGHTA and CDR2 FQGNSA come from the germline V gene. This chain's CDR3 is CASSLSGRGEAFF. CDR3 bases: TGTGCCAGCAGCTTGTCTGGCAGGGGTGAAGCTTTCTTT.

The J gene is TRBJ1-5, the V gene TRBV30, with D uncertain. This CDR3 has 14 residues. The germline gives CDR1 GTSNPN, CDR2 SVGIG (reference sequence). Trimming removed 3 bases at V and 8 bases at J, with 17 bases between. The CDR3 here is CAWSVTIGSEPQHF. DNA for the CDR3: TGTGCCTGGAGCGTTACCATTGGGAGTGAGCCCCAGCATTTT.

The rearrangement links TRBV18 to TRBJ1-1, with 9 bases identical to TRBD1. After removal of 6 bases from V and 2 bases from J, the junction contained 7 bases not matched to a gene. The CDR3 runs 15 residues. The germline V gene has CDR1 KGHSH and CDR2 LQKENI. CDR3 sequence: CASSRDRDLNTEAFF. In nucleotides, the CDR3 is TGTGCCAGCTCCCGGGACAGGGACCTAAACACTGAAGCTTTCTTT.

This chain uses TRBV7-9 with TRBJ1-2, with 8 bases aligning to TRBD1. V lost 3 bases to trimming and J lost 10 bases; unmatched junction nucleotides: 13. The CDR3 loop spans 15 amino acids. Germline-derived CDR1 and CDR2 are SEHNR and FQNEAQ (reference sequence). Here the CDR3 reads CASSLSQTGDPLYTF. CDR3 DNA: TGTGCCAGCAGCTTGTCACAGACAGGGGATCCCCTCTACACCTTC.

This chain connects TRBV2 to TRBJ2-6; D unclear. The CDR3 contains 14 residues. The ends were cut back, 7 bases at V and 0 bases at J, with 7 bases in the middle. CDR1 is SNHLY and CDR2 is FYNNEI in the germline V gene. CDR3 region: CASTRYSGANVLTF. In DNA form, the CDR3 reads TGTGCCAGCACCAGGTACTCTGGGGCCAACGTCCTGACTTTC.

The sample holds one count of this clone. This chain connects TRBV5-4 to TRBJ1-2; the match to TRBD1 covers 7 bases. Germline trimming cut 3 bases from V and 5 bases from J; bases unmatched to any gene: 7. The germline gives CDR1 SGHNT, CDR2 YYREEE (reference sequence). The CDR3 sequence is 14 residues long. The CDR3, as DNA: TGTGCCAGCAGCTCCTCGGGACAGACTTATGGCTACACCTTC. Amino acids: CASSSSGQTYGYTF.

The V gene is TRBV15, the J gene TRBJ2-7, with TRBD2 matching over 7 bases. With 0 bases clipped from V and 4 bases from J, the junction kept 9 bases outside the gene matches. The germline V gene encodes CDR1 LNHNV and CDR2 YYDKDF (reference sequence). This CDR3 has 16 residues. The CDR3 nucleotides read TGTGCCACCAGCAGAGATTCGGCGAGGGGAGGGTACGAGCAGTACTTC. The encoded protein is CATSRDSARGGYEQYF.

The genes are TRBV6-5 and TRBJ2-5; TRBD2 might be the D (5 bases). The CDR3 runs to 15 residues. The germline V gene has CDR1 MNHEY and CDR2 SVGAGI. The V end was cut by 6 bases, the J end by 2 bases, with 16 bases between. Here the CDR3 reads CASSRWRQEQETQYF. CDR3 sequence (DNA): TGTGCCAGCAGCCGGTGGAGGCAGGAGCAAGAGACCCAGTACTTC.

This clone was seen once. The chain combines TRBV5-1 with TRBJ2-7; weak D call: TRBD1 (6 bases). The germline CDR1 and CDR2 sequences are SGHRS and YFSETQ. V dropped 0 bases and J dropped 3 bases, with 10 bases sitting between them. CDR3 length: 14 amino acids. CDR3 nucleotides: TGCGCCAGCAGCTTGGCACCAGGGGACTACGAGCAGTACTTC. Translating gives CASSLAPGDYEQYF.

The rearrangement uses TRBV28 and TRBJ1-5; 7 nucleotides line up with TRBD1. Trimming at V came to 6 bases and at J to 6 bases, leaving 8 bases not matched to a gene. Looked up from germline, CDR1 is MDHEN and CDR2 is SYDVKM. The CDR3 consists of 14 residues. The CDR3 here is CASRLRQGLQPQHF. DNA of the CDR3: TGTGCCAGCAGACTACGACAGGGTCTTCAGCCCCAGCATTTT.

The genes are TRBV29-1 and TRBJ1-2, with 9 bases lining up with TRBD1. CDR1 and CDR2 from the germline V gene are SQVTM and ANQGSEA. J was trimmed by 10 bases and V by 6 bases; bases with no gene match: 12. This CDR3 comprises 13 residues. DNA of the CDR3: TGCAGCGTCCCACCCCGGACAGGGGCCTACTACACCTTC. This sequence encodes CSVPPRTGAYYTF.

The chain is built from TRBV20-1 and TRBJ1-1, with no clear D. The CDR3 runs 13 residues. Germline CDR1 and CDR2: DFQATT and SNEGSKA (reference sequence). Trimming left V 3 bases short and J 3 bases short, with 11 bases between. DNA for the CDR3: TGCAGTGCTAGTGAGGCCTTGGACACTGAAGCTTTCTTT. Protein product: CSASEALDTEAFF.

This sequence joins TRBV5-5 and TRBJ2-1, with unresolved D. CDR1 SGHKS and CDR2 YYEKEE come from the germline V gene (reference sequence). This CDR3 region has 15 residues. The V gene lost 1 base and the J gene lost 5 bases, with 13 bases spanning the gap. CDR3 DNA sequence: TGTGCCAGCAGCTTGCCGCAGGCTATAGACAATGAGCAGTTCTTC. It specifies CASSLPQAIDNEQFF. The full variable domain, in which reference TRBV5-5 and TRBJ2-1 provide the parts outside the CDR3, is DAGVTQSPTHLIKTRGQQVTLRCSPISGHKSVSWYQQVLGQGPQFIFQYYEKEERGRGNFPDRFSARQFPNYSSELNVNALLLGDSALYLCASSLPQAIDNEQFFGPGTRLTVL.

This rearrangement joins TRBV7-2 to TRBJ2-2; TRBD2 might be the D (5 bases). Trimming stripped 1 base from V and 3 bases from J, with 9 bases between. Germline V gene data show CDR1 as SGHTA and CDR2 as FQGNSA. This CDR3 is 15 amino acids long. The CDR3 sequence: CASSLGPDYTGELFF. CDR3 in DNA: TGTGCCAGCAGCTTAGGTCCGGACTACACCGGGGAGCTGTTTTTT.

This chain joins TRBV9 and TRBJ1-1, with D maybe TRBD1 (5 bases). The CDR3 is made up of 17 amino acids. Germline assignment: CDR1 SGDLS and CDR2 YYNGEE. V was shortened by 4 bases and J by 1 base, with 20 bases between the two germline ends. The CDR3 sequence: CASSRGGRGAGNTEAFF. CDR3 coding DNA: TGTGCCAGCAGCCGCGGGGGTCGGGGCGCGGGGAACACTGAAGCTTTCTTT.

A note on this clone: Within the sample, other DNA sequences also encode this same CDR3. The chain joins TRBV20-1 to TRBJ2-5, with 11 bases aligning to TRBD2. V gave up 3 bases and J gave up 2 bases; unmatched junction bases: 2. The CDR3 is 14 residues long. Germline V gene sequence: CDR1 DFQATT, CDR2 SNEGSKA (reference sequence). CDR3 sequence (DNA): TGCAGTGCTAGTTTAGCGGGGGGGCAAGAGACCCAGTACTTC. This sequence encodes CSASLAGGQETQYF.

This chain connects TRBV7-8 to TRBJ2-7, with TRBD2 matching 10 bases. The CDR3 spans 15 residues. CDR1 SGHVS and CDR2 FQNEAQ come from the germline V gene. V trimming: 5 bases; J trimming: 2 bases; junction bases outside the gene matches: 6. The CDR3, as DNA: TGTGCCAGCAGCCCTTGGACTAGCGGCACCTACGAGCAGTACTTC. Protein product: CASSPWTSGTYEQYF.

In DNA, the CDR3 is TGTGCCAGCAGCGACAGGGGAACCACAGATACGCAGTATTTT. Translation gives CASSDRGTTDTQYF. The J gene is TRBJ2-3, the V gene TRBV28; 8 bases map to TRBD1. Germline CDR1 is MDHEN and CDR2 is SYDVKM. With 6 bases clipped from V and 2 bases from J, the junction kept 4 bases outside the gene matches. The CDR3 covers 14 residues.

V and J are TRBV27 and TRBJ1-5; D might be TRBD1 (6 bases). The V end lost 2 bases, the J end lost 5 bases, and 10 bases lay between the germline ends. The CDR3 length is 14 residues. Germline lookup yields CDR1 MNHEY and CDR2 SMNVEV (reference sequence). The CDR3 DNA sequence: TGTGCCAGCAGTTTACAGGGGACCTATCAGCCCCAGCATTTT. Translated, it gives CASSLQGTYQPQHF.

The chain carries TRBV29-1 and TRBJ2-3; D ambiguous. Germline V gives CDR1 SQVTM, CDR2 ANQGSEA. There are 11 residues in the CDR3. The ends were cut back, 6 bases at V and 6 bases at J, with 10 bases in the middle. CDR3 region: CSVERLDTQYF. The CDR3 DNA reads TGCAGCGTAGAACGACTGGATACGCAGTATTTT.

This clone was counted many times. The DNA of the CDR3 is TGTGCCAGCAGCCCGCAGGGTCAGTCCTACGAGCAGTACTTC. The encoded protein is CASSPQGQSYEQYF. J is TRBJ2-7 and V is TRBV7-9, with a tentative D call TRBD1 (5 bases). Trimming shortened V by 5 bases and J by 1 base, and 12 bases separated the two germline ends. Germline values: CDR1 SEHNR, CDR2 FQNEAQ (reference sequence). The CDR3 consists of 14 residues.